One and the same sample provided the 20 T cell receptor beta chains below, sequenced in a study of response to subunit inactivated influenza vaccine. TCRdb re-analysed the RT-PCR reads in MiXCR, keeping a single row per CDR3 protein. The sample carries 800,000 or so distinct CDR3 sequences, roughly 20% recorded once. This sample comprised PBMCs from blood, obtained roughly 5 days after vaccination. All receptors come from a man aged 50 to 59 who received an inactivated influenza vaccine.

V is TRBV18 and J is TRBJ2-5; TRBD2 might be the D (6 bases). The CDR3 extends over 14 amino acids. CDR1 is KGHSH, CDR2 LQKENI, per germline. V was clipped by 3 bases and J by 0 bases, with 8 bases between them. The CDR3 DNA reads as TGTGCCAGCTCACCTGCGGGACACCAAGAGACCCAGTACTTC. This gives the protein CASSPAGHQETQYF.

The chain is built from TRBV7-9 and TRBJ1-2, with a tentative D call TRBD1 (6 bases). The CDR3 consists of 12 residues. Germline CDR1 and CDR2: SEHNR and FQNEAQ (reference sequence). Trimming pared 5 bases from V and 8 bases from J, leaving 12 bases between. The CDR3 nucleotides are TGTGCCAGCAGCCCGGACAGCAACGGCTACACCTTC. This codes for CASSPDSNGYTF.

The chain is built from TRBV20-1 and TRBJ2-1, with 10 bases that match TRBD2. Trimming cost V 5 bases and J 9 bases; bases outside gene matches: 7. The CDR3 runs to 13 residues. The germline V gene encodes CDR1 DFQATT and CDR2 SNEGSKA (reference sequence). The CDR3 nucleotides read TGCAGTGCTGTCGGGACTAGCGTCCCTGAGCAGTTCTTC. Amino acid sequence: CSAVGTSVPEQFF.

The genes are TRBV6-2 or TRBV6-3 and TRBJ2-1; the D call may be TRBD1 or TRBD2 (5 bases each). The CDR3 is 13 residues long. CDR1 is MNHEY, CDR2 SVGEGT, per germline. The ends were cut back, 2 bases at V and 5 bases at J, with 7 bases in the middle. CDR3 bases: TGTGCCAGCAGTTACATGGGGGACAATGAGCAGTTCTTC. This sequence encodes CASSYMGDNEQFF.

The chain has TRBV10-3 and TRBJ2-2; D possibly corresponds to TRBD1 (5 bases). The CDR3 sequence is 15 residues long. V gave up 3 bases and J gave up 1 base, with 9 bases separating them. Germline CDR1 and CDR2: ENHRY and SYGVKD. The CDR3 reads CAISESGLNTGELFF. CDR3 bases: TGTGCCATCAGTGAATCAGGGTTGAACACCGGGGAGCTGTTTTTT.

This clonotype was picked up a small number of times. This chain uses TRBV20-1 with TRBJ2-5, with 8 nucleotides matching TRBD2. CDR3 length: 14 residues. Unmatched junction bases numbered 7, after V lost 7 bases and J lost 0 bases. The germline gives CDR1 DFQATT, CDR2 SNEGSKA (reference sequence). The chain's CDR3 is CSVQAGVNQETQYF. The CDR3 bases are TGCAGTGTCCAAGCGGGAGTAAACCAAGAGACCCAGTACTTC.

This clonotype was recorded at least ten times. The V and J genes are TRBV29-1 and TRBJ2-5; a weak D match, TRBD2 (5 bases). The CDR3 runs to 11 residues. Germline CDR1 is SQVTM and CDR2 is ANQGSEA. With 7 bases removed from V and 3 bases from J, the gap between germline ends came to 9 bases. The CDR3 bases are TGCAGCGCTGAGAGGGAAGAGACCCAGTACTTC. Amino acid sequence: CSAEREETQYF.

This clonotype has only a few counts. The gene calls are TRBV7-8 and TRBJ2-1; 10 bases align to TRBD2. CDR3 length: 15 amino acids. V was pared by 1 base and J by 8 bases, with 5 bases of the junction left unmatched. CDR1 is SGHVS and CDR2 is FQNEAQ in the germline V gene. The CDR3 here is CASSLGLTSGHEQFF. CDR3 coding DNA: TGTGCCAGCAGCTTAGGGCTGACTAGCGGGCATGAGCAGTTCTTC.

This clonotype appeared a few times. V and J are TRBV10-3 and TRBJ1-3; the D gene is possibly TRBD1 (5 bases). From germline, CDR1 is ENHRY and CDR2 SYGVKD. The CDR3 contains 16 residues. V was cut by 3 bases and J by 2 bases, with 14 bases left in between. DNA of the CDR3: TGTGCCATCAGTGAACCAGGAACAGGTGCTGGAAACACCATATATTTT. Translated, it gives CAISEPGTGAGNTIYF.

This clonotype was counted between two and nine times. The chain combines TRBV20-1 with TRBJ2-7; 7 bases line up with TRBD1. Losses at the gene ends were 3 bases for V and 2 bases for J; bases not matched to a gene: 7. Germline V gene lookup returns CDR1 DFQATT and CDR2 SNEGSKA (reference sequence). CDR3 length equals 14 residues. CDR3 DNA: TGCAGTGCTAGTAACCGGGACAGCACCTACGAGCAGTACTTC. Protein product: CSASNRDSTYEQYF.

This clonotype has a count of ten or more. The chain employs TRBV10-3 and TRBJ2-5, with a possible D match to TRBD2 (5 bases). Trimming took 4 bases from V and 5 from J, leaving 11 bases between them. This CDR3 is built from 13 residues. Germline V gives CDR1 ENHRY, CDR2 SYGVKD. The CDR3 region has the DNA TGTGCCATCAGTGGAGCGGCCGCGGAGACCCAGTACTTC. This codes for CAISGAAAETQYF.

There are many counts of this clonotype. The chain combines TRBV5-1 with TRBJ2-1, with TRBD1 matching 9 bases. The V segment lost 4 bases and the J segment 3 bases; nucleotides outside the gene matches: 2. Germline lookup yields CDR1 SGHRS and CDR2 YFSETQ. The CDR3 extends over 14 amino acids. The CDR3 DNA follows: TGCGCCAGCAGCGGACAGGGGCGCTACAATGAGCAGTTCTTC. Translating it yields CASSGQGRYNEQFF.

The chain combines TRBV5-8 with TRBJ2-5; perhaps TRBD1 as D (7 bases). Per the germline V gene, CDR1 is SGHTS and CDR2 is YDEGEE. The CDR3 runs 16 residues. Trimming cost V 4 bases and J 0 bases, with 16 bases left between them. CDR3 sequence reads: CASSLGPGGYQETQYF. The CDR3 DNA follows: TGTGCCAGCAGCCTGGGCCCAGGGGGGTACCAAGAGACCCAGTACTTC.

This clonotype was counted a few times. This chain uses TRBV7-2 with TRBJ1-5, with D possibly matching TRBD1 (5 bases). The V gene's germline CDR1 is SGHTA and CDR2 FQGNSA. Trimming pared 3 bases from V and 7 bases from J, leaving 10 bases between. The CDR3 covers 13 residues. CDR3 residues: CASSLRQSQPQHF. In DNA, the CDR3 is TGTGCCAGCAGCTTGAGACAGAGCCAGCCCCAGCATTTT.

This clonotype was seen more than once but under ten times. The chain couples TRBV10-3 to TRBJ2-5; D is possibly TRBD2 (6 bases). This CDR3 is built from 14 residues. Germline CDR1 is ENHRY and CDR2 is SYGVKD. V lost 5 bases and J 5 bases, leaving 15 bases between the germline ends. CDR3 residues: CAISSSGHWETQYF. The DNA of the CDR3 is TGTGCCATCAGTTCAAGCGGGCATTGGGAGACCCAGTACTTC.

The chain carries TRBV3-1 and TRBJ1-5; D is possibly TRBD1 (5 bases). Germline CDR1 is LGHDT and CDR2 is YNNKEL (reference sequence). Between the trimmed V and J ends, which lost 0 bases and 4 bases, there was a span of 10 bases. This CDR3 contains 15 residues. CDR3 DNA: TGTGCCAGCAGCCAAGATATGGGGGTAAATCAGCCCCAGCATTTT. Its protein product is CASSQDMGVNQPQHF.

The sample holds many counts of this clonotype. J is TRBJ2-5 and V is TRBV12-3 or TRBV12-4, with D unresolved. CDR3 length: 13 residues. Trimming removed 3 bases from V and 3 bases from J, with 8 bases in between. The DNA for the CDR3 is TGTGCCAGCAGTTTGCCTTCAGAAGAGACCCAGTACTTC. This gives the protein CASSLPSEETQYF.

In its sample, this clonotype was seen a few times. CDR3 sequence: CAISPGAPSFETQYF. CDR3 sequence (DNA): TGTGCCATCTCCCCCGGGGCCCCTAGTTTCGAGACCCAGTACTTC. This chain connects TRBV10-3 to TRBJ2-5; D possibly uses TRBD1 or TRBD2 (5 bases each). The CDR3 contains 15 residues. With 8 bases removed from V and 5 bases from J, the gap between germline ends came to 21 bases. Germline V CDR1 and CDR2: ENHRY, SYGVKD.

This chain connects TRBV4-1 to TRBJ2-1; either TRBD1 or TRBD2 may supply D (5 bases each). Trimming stripped 1 base from V and 9 bases from J, with 16 bases between. Germline V CDR1 and CDR2: MGHRA, YSYEKL. There are 15 residues in the CDR3. The CDR3 spells CASSQVTVRGSEQFF. In nucleotides, the CDR3 is TGCGCCAGCAGCCAAGTGACGGTTCGGGGCAGTGAGCAGTTCTTC.

This clonotype was seen a single time. The genes are TRBV11-2 and TRBJ2-1; TRBD2 matches at 13 bases. Germline CDR1 reads SGHAT; CDR2 reads FQNNGV. Unmatched junction bases numbered 4, after V lost 6 bases and J lost 5 bases. This CDR3 is built from 15 residues. The CDR3 coding sequence is TGTGCCAGCAGACTAGCGGGGGGGCCCAACAATGAGCAGTTCTTC. This sequence encodes CASRLAGGPNNEQFF.